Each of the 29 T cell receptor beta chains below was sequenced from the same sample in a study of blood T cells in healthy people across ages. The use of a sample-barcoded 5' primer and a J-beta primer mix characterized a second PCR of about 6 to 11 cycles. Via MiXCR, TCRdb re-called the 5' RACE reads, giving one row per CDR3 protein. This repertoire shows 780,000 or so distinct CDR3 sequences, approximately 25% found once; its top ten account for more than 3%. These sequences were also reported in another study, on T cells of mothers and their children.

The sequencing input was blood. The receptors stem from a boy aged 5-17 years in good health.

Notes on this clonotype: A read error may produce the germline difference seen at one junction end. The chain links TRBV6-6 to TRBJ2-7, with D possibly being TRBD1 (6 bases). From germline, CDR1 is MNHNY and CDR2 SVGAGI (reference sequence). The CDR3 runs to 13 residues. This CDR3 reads CASSRDISYKQYF. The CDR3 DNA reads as TGTGCCAGCAGCCGGGACATCTCCTACAAGCAGTACTTC.

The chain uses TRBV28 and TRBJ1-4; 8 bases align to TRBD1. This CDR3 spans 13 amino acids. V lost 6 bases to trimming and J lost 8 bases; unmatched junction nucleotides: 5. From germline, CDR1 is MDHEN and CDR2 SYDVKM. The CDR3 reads CASRRDRLEKLFF. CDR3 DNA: TGTGCCAGCAGGAGGGACAGGCTGGAAAAACTGTTTTTT.

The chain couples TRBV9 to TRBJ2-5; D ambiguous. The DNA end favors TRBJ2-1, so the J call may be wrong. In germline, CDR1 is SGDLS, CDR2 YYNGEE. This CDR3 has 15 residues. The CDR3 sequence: CASSVAGAVRNEQFF. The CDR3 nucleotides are TGTGCCAGCAGCGTAGCTGGAGCCGTACGCAATGAGCAGTTCTTC.

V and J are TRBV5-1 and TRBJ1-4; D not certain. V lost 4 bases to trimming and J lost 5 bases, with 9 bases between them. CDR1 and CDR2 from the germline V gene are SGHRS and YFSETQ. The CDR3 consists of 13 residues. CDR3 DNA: TGCGCCAGCAGCCCAAATGGGAATGAAAAACTGTTTTTT. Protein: CASSPNGNEKLFF. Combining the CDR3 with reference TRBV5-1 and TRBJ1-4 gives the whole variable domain KAGVTQTPRYLIKTRGQQVTLSCSPISGHRSVSWYQQTPGQGLQFLFEYFSETQRNKGNFPGRFSGRQFSNSRSEMNVSTLELGDSALYLCASSPNGNEKLFFGSGTQLSVL.

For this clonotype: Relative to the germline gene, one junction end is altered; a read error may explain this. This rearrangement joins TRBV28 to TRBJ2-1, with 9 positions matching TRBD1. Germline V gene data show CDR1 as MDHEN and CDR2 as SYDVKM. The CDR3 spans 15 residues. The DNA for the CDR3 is TGTGCCAGCAGTGCCCCCGGGACAGGGAGGGATGAGCGGTTCTTC. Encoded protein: CASSAPGTGRDERFF. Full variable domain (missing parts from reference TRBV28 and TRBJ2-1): DVKVTQSSRYLVKRTGEKVFLECVQDMDHENMFWYRQDPGLGLRLIYFSYDVKMKEKGDIPEGYSVSREKKERFSLILESASTNQTSMYLCASSAPGTGRDERFFGPGTRLTVL.

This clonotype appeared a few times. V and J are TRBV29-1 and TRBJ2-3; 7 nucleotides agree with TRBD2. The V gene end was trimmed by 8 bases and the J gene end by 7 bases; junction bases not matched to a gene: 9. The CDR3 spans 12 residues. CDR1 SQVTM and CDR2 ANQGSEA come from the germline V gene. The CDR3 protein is CSWGGNTNTQYF. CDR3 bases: TGCAGCTGGGGGGGGAATACGAATACGCAGTATTTT.

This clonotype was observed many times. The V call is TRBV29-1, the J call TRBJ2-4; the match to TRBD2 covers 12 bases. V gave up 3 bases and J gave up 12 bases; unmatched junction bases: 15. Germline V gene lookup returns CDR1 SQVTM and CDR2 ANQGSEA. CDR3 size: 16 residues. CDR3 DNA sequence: TGCAGCGTTGAGGGGAAGCTAGCGGGGGGGTATCGCGATCAGTACTTC. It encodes CSVEGKLAGGYRDQYF.

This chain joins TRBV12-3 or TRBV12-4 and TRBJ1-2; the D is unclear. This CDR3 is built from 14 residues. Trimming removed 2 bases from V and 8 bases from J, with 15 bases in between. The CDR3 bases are TGTGCCAGCAGTTTACAGGTTTCAGACTTAGGCTACACCTTC. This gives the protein CASSLQVSDLGYTF.

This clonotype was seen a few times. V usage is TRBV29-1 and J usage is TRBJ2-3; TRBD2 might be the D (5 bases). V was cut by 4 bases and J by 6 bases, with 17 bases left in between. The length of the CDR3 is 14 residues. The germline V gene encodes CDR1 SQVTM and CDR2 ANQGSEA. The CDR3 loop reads CSVARVLLRDTQYF. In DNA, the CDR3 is TGCAGCGTTGCGAGGGTACTTCTGCGGGATACGCAGTATTTT.

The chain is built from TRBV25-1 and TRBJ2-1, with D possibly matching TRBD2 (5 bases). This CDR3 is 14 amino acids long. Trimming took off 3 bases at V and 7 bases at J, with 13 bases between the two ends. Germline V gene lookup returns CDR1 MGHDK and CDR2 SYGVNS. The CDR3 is CASSDRGSLNEQFF. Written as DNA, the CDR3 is TGTGCCAGCAGTGACAGAGGGAGTCTGAATGAGCAGTTCTTC.

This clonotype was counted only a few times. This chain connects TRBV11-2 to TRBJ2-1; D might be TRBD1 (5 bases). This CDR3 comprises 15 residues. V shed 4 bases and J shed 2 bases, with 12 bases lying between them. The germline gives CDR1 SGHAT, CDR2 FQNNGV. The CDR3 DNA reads TGTGCCAGCAGCTCGCTGGACACTCCCTACAATGAGCAGTTCTTC. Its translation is CASSSLDTPYNEQFF. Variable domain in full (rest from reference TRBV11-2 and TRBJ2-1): EAGVAQSPRYKIIEKRQSVAFWCNPISGHATLYWYQQILGQGPKLLIQFQNNGVVDDSQLPKDRFSAERLKGVDSTLKIQPAKLEDSAVYLCASSSLDTPYNEQFFGPGTRLTVL.

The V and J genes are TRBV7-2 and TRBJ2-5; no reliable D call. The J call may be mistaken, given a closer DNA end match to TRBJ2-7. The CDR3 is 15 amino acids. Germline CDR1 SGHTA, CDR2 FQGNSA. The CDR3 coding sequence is TGTGCCACCACTATAGGGAACACCCGAACCTACGAGCAGTACTTC. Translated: CATTIGNTRTYEQYF.

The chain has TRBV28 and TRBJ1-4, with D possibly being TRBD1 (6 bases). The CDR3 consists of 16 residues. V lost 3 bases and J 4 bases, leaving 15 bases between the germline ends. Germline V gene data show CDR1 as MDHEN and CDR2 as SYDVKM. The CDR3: CASSLLGADFNEKLFF. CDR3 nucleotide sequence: TGTGCCAGCAGTTTGTTGGGGGCCGACTTTAATGAAAAACTGTTTTTT. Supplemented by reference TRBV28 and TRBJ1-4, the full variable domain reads DVKVTQSSRYLVKRTGEKVFLECVQDMDHENMFWYRQDPGLGLRLIYFSYDVKMKEKGDIPEGYSVSREKKERFSLILESASTNQTSMYLCASSLLGADFNEKLFFGSGTQLSVL.

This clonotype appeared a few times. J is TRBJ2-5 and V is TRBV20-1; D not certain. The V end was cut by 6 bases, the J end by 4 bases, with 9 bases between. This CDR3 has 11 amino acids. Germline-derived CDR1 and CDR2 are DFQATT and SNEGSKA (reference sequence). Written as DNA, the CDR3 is TGCAGTGCCCAGTGGCGAGAGACCCAGTACTTC. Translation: CSAQWRETQYF.

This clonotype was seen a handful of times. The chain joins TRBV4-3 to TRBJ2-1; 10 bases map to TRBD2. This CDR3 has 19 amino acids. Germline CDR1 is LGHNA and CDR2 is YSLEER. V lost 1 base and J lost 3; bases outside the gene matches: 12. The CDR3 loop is CASSQGRLAGAPLYNEQFF. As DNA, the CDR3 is TGCGCCAGCAGCCAAGGACGGCTAGCGGGAGCCCCCCTCTACAATGAGCAGTTCTTC.

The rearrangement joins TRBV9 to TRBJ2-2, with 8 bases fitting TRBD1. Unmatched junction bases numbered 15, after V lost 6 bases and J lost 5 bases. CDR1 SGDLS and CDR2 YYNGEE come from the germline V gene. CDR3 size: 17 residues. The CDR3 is CASNMDGDRGWTGELFF. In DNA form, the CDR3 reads TGTGCCAGCAACATGGATGGAGACAGGGGATGGACCGGGGAGCTGTTTTTT.

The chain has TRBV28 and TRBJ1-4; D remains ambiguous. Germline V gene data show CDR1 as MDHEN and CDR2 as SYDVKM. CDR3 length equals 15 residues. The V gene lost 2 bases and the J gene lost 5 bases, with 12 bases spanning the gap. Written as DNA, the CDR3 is TGTGCCAGCAGTTTAATATACGGCACCAATGAAAAACTGTTTTTT. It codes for CASSLIYGTNEKLFF.

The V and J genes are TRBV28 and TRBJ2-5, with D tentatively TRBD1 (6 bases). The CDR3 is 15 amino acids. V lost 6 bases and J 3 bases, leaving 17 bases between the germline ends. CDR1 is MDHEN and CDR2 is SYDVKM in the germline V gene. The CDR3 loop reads CASSPQGNREETQYF. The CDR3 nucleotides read TGTGCCAGCAGCCCCCAGGGGAACAGGGAAGAGACCCAGTACTTC.

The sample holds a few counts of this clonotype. The CDR3 reads CASSPPSSVGRETQYF. For the CDR3, the DNA is TGTGCCAGCTCACCACCGTCCAGCGTGGGAAGGGAGACCCAGTACTTC. The chain joins TRBV18 to TRBJ2-5; D unresolved. Between the trimmed V and J ends, which lost 0 bases and 5 bases, there was a span of 16 bases. This CDR3 region has 16 residues. Germline assignment: CDR1 KGHSH and CDR2 LQKENI.

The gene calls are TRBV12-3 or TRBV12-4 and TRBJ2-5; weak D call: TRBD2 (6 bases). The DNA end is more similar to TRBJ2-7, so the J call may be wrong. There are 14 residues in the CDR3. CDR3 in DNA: TGTGCCAGCAGTTTAATGGAGGGTGGCTACGAGCAGTACTTC. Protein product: CASSLMEGGYEQYF.

CDR3: CASSYTTGRANTQYF. For the CDR3, the DNA is TGTGCCAGCAGTTACACGACAGGTCGCGCGAATACGCAGTATTTT. The rearrangement uses TRBV6-5 and TRBJ2-3; possible D gene TRBD1, 6 bases. CDR3 length equals 15 residues. Germline CDR1 reads MNHEY; CDR2 reads SVGAGI. V gave up 2 bases and J gave up 7 bases, with 16 bases separating them.

As DNA, the CDR3 is TGTGCCAGCGCACGCGGGTCAGGGGCCAAAAACATTCAGTACTTC. As protein: CASARGSGAKNIQYF. J is TRBJ2-4 and V is TRBV6-5, with D tentatively TRBD1 or TRBD2 (5 bases each). Trimming removed 8 bases at V and 1 base at J, with 15 bases between. Germline V gene lookup returns CDR1 MNHEY and CDR2 SVGAGI. The CDR3 length is 15 residues.

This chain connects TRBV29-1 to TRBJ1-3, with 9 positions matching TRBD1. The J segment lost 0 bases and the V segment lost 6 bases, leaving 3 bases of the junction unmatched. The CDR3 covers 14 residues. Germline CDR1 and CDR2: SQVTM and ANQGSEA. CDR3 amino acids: CSVGQGSSGNTIYF. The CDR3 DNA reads TGCAGCGTGGGACAGGGTTCCTCTGGAAACACCATATATTTT.

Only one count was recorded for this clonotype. The CDR3 reads CASSLVGGGAFF. The DNA for the CDR3 is TGTGCCAGCAGCTTAGTCGGGGGTGGCGCTTTCTTT. The chain links TRBV7-2 to TRBJ1-1; TRBD1 might be the D (5 bases). The CDR3 spans 12 residues. Germline lookup yields CDR1 SGHTA and CDR2 FQGNSA. V was cut by 1 base and J by 11 bases, with 11 bases left in between.

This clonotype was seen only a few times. DNA for the CDR3: TGCGCCAGCAGCATCTATAGCGGGAGCGGGTACGAGCAGTACTTC. Translation gives CASSIYSGSGYEQYF. The chain joins TRBV5-1 to TRBJ2-7, with 9 bases that match TRBD2. J gave up 4 bases and V 4 bases, and 9 bases lay outside the gene matches. The CDR3 has 15 amino acids. CDR1 is SGHRS and CDR2 is YFSETQ in the germline V gene. Variable domain in full (rest from reference TRBV5-1 and TRBJ2-7): KAGVTQTPRYLIKTRGQQVTLSCSPISGHRSVSWYQQTPGQGLQFLFEYFSETQRNKGNFPGRFSGRQFSNSRSEMNVSTLELGDSALYLCASSIYSGSGYEQYFGPGTRLTVT.

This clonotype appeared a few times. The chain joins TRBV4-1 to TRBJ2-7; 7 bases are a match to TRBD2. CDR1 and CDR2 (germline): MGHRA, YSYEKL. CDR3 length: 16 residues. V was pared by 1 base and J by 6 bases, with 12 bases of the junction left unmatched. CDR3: CASSQGKGVTGGEQYF. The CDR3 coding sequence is TGCGCCAGCAGCCAAGGAAAAGGTGTTACGGGGGGCGAGCAGTACTTC.

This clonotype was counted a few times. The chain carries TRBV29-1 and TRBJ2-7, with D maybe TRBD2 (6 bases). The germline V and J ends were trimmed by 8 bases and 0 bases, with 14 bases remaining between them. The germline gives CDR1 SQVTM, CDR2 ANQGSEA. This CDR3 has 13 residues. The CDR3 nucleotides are TGCAGCTATATAGCGGAGTACTCCTACGAGCAGTACTTC. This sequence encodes CSYIAEYSYEQYF.

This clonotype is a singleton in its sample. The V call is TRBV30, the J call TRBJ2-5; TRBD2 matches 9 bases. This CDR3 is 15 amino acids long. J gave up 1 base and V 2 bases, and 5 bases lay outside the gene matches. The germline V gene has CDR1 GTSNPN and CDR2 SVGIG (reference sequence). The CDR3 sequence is CAWSSGLAGQETQYF. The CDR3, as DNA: TGTGCCTGGAGTTCGGGACTAGCCGGCCAAGAGACCCAGTACTTC. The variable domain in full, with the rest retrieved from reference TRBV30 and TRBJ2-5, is SQTIHQWPATLVQPVGSPLSLECTVEGTSNPNLYWYRQAAGRGLQLLFYSVGIGQISSEVPQNLSASRPQDRQFILSSKKLLLSDSGFYLCAWSSGLAGQETQYFGPGTRLLVL.

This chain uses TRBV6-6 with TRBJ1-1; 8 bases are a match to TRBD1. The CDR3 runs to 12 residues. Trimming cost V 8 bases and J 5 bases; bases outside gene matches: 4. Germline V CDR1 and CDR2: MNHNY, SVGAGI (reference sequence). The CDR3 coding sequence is TGTGCCAGCGCTAACAGGGGGACTGAAGCTTTCTTT. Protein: CASANRGTEAFF.